This T cell receptor (beta chain) was sequenced for a study of shared clonotypes between healthy human individuals. The table came from immunoSEQ multiplex PCR; TCRdb's copy has only in-frame clones and leaves some out. The sample yields around 430,000 clones, more than 75% seen once. The CDR3 totals 14 residues. The junction had 2 bases not matched to a gene; V was cut back by 4 bases and J by 0 bases. Per the germline V gene, CDR1 is LNHDA and CDR2 is SQIVND (reference sequence). Nashville, Tennessee was home to all donors, each a Caucasian adult. The unsorted samples took tens of millions of PBMCs to get genomic DNA.

Sequencing input: PBMCs. This sequence joins TRBV19 and TRBJ2-7; 8 bases fit TRBD2. This TCR was sampled from a woman aged 40 to 49 in good health. Some clones in this sample may be carry-over from other donors' samples. CDR3: CASSSGRSSYEQYF. The CDR3 DNA follows: TGTGCCAGTAGTAGCGGGAGGAGCTCCTACGAGCAGTACTTC.